This T cell receptor beta chain was profiled in a study of human T cells and chemical hapten exposure. In TCRdb, the RACE reads were re-called with MiXCR into one record per CDR3 protein. The sample has roughly 380,000 distinct CDR3 sequences, around 6% seen once. There are 17 residues in the CDR3. The V end lost 3 bases, the J end lost 0 bases, and 16 bases lay between the germline ends. Per germline, CDR1 MNHEY and CDR2 SMNVEV (reference sequence). The time point here: patch test 2, 6 weeks after DPC sensitization. This sample's treatment: therapeutic diphenylcyclopropenone sensitization with weekly scalp DPC. This clonotype was seen a few times.

This specimen consisted of whole blood, obtained in connection with sensitization to the hapten diphenylcyclopropenone (DPC). The receptor comes from a young woman with alopecia areata. Some clones in this sample may be carry-over from other donors' samples. This chain connects TRBV27 to TRBJ2-3, with D possibly being TRBD1 or TRBD2 (6 bases each). The CDR3 DNA reads as TGTGCCAGCAGTTTCGAGTTGGAGGGGGGCAGCACAGATACGCAGTATTTT. Translation: CASSFELEGGSTDTQYF.